Following are 25 T cell receptor beta chains from one sample sequenced in a study of CD8 T cells in Susac syndrome. RNA in amounts of roughly 0.45 to 1 ug was reverse transcribed with random hexamers. TCRdb fed the immunoSEQ multiplex PCR reads into MiXCR, producing one record per CDR3 protein. This table has under 200,000 distinct CDR3 sequences, 90% to 95% appearing once. The sample comprised CD4+ T cells from PBMCs. The receptors derive from a human donor with Susac syndrome.

The chain employs TRBV10-3 and TRBJ2-2; no clear D. CDR3 length: 13 residues. In germline, CDR1 is ENHRY, CDR2 SYGVKD. V shed 2 bases and J shed 5 bases, with 6 bases lying between them. The chain's CDR3 is CAISETRTGELFF. The DNA of the CDR3 is TGTGCCATCAGTGAGACCCGGACCGGGGAGCTGTTTTTT.

The V and J genes are TRBV7-9 and TRBJ2-3; D not resolved. CDR3 length equals 14 residues. Germline assignment: CDR1 SEHNR and CDR2 FQNEAQ (reference sequence). V lost 3 bases and J 3 bases, leaving 10 bases between the germline ends. The CDR3 sequence: CASSFRVSTDTQYF. The DNA of the CDR3 is TGTGCCAGCAGCTTCCGGGTCTCAACAGATACGCAGTATTTT.

A single count supports this clonotype. The chain employs TRBV15 and TRBJ2-5, with D possibly being TRBD1 (5 bases). CDR3 size: 15 residues. Germline CDR1 reads LNHNV; CDR2 reads YYDKDF (reference sequence). V gave up 0 bases and J gave up 2 bases, with 10 bases separating them. The CDR3 is CATSRDQRQQETQYF. The CDR3 DNA reads TGTGCCACCAGCAGAGATCAGCGACAGCAAGAGACCCAGTACTTC.

This chain links TRBV11-2 with TRBJ2-7, with unresolved D. Trimming pared 4 bases from V and 0 bases from J, leaving 4 bases between. This CDR3 has 12 residues. Germline V gene lookup returns CDR1 SGHAT and CDR2 FQNNGV. This CDR3 reads CASSSLSYEQYF. The CDR3 DNA sequence: TGTGCCAGCAGCTCTCTCTCCTACGAGCAGTACTTC.

V is TRBV30 and J is TRBJ1-1; D is perhaps TRBD1 (5 bases). Germline V CDR1 and CDR2: GTSNPN, SVGIG (reference sequence). The ends were cut back, 1 base at V and 4 bases at J, with 10 bases in the middle. CDR3 size: 13 residues. The CDR3 bases are TGTGCCTGGAGTGGTCGGGGGGGCACTGAAGCTTTCTTT. Translated: CAWSGRGGTEAFF.

The chain has TRBV29-1 and TRBJ2-3; 8 bases map to TRBD2. The CDR3 contains 14 residues. Per germline, CDR1 SQVTM and CDR2 ANQGSEA. Germline trimming cut 5 bases from V and 8 bases from J; bases unmatched to any gene: 12. The CDR3 reads CSVRAGDGHGTQYF. CDR3 in DNA: TGCAGCGTTCGAGCGGGGGACGGTCACGGTACGCAGTATTTT.

This sequence joins TRBV6-1 and TRBJ1-6, with D uncertain. CDR1 and CDR2 (germline): MNHNS, SASEGT. The CDR3 loop spans 16 amino acids. The V gene lost 7 bases and the J gene lost 1 base, with 14 bases spanning the gap. The CDR3: CASTTGKRSYNSPLHF. The DNA for the CDR3 is TGTGCCAGCACCACGGGGAAGAGGTCCTATAATTCACCCCTCCACTTT.

The chain carries TRBV7-3 and TRBJ2-5, with TRBD1 identical over 8 bases. The germline V gene has CDR1 SGHTA and CDR2 FQGTGA. The CDR3 sequence is 14 residues long. Losses at the gene ends were 5 bases for V and 2 bases for J; bases not matched to a gene: 4. The DNA of the CDR3 is TGTGCCAGCAGCGTCACAGGGGGGCAAGAGACCCAGTACTTC. Protein sequence: CASSVTGGQETQYF.

The rearrangement joins TRBV20-1 to TRBJ2-1; D possibly corresponds to TRBD2 (5 bases). The CDR3 extends over 15 amino acids. V was clipped by 6 bases and J by 0 bases, with 15 bases between them. Germline-derived CDR1 and CDR2 are DFQATT and SNEGSKA (reference sequence). CDR3: CSAPALGSSYNEQFF. CDR3 sequence (DNA): TGCAGTGCCCCAGCCCTTGGGAGCTCCTACAATGAGCAGTTCTTC.

This clonotype was detected only once. The chain uses TRBV29-1 and TRBJ2-5, with D maybe TRBD2 (5 bases). The V end was cut by 3 bases, the J end by 5 bases, with 13 bases between. Germline V gives CDR1 SQVTM, CDR2 ANQGSEA. The CDR3 sequence is 13 residues long. CDR3 protein: CSVERVRRETQYF. In DNA form, the CDR3 reads TGCAGCGTTGAGCGGGTACGGCGGGAGACCCAGTACTTC.

The CDR3 region is CASSEDRVGTQYF. CDR3 coding DNA: TGCGCCAGCAGTGAGGACAGGGTCGGGACCCAGTACTTC. This rearrangement joins TRBV10-2 to TRBJ2-5; 7 nucleotides align to TRBD1. The CDR3 length is 13 residues. Germline CDR1 reads WSHSY; CDR2 reads SAAADI. V shed 2 bases, J shed 7 bases, and the junction held 4 bases outside the gene matches.

V gene TRBV5-6 combines with J gene TRBJ2-4, with 9 bases that match TRBD1. This CDR3 contains 16 residues. Germline CDR1 reads SGHDT; CDR2 reads YYEEEE. The J segment lost 2 bases and the V segment lost 4 bases, leaving 7 bases of the junction unmatched. As DNA, the CDR3 is TGTGCCAGCAGCACCGGACAGGGGAACCCCAAAAACATTCAGTACTTC. Amino acids: CASSTGQGNPKNIQYF. The entire variable domain, with the rest obtained from reference TRBV5-6 and TRBJ2-4, is as follows: DAGVTQSPTHLIKTRGQQVTLRCSPKSGHDTVSWYQQALGQGPQFIFQYYEEEERQRGNFPDRFSGHQFPNYSSELNVNALLLGDSALYLCASSTGQGNPKNIQYFGAGTRLSVL.

The CDR3: CASSLVQGEAEQYF. CDR3 nucleotide sequence: TGTGCCAGCAGCTTAGTCCAGGGGGAGGCCGAGCAGTACTTC. The V call is TRBV7-8, the J call TRBJ2-7; the D gene is possibly TRBD1 (7 bases). Per the germline V gene, CDR1 is SGHVS and CDR2 is FQNEAQ. Between the trimmed V and J ends, which lost 1 base and 6 bases, there was a span of 13 bases. The CDR3 has 14 amino acids.

The chain couples TRBV20-1 to TRBJ1-5; D gene unclear. CDR3 length: 14 amino acids. V was pared by 6 bases and J by 4 bases, with 16 bases between. The germline V gene encodes CDR1 DFQATT and CDR2 SNEGSKA (reference sequence). DNA of the CDR3: TGCAGTGCCCTAGATCGACACCATAATCAGCCCCAGCATTTT. It yields the protein CSALDRHHNQPQHF.

This sequence joins TRBV7-2 and TRBJ2-5; TRBD1 might be the D (5 bases). Germline CDR1 and CDR2: SGHTA and FQGNSA. Trimming took off 5 bases at V and 5 bases at J, with 12 bases between the two ends. This CDR3 is built from 13 residues. This chain's CDR3 is CASSPTGPETQYF. The DNA for the CDR3 is TGTGCCAGCAGCCCAACAGGCCCCGAGACCCAGTACTTC.

The chain uses TRBV6-2 or TRBV6-3 and TRBJ1-5; perhaps TRBD1 as D (5 bases). CDR1 MNHEY and CDR2 SVGEGT come from the germline V gene. The CDR3 is made up of 14 amino acids. Trimming took off 6 bases at V and 6 bases at J, with 15 bases between the two ends. CDR3: CASRIRGQIQPQHF. In nucleotides, the CDR3 is TGTGCCAGCAGGATCCGGGGCCAGATTCAGCCCCAGCATTTT.

The rearrangement uses TRBV18 and TRBJ2-5; TRBD2 matches 9 bases. The CDR3 runs 15 residues. Per the germline V gene, CDR1 is KGHSH and CDR2 is LQKENI. Germline trimming cut 9 bases from V and 3 bases from J; bases unmatched to any gene: 11. The CDR3 is CASAFSSGTEETQYF. CDR3 DNA: TGTGCCAGTGCCTTTTCTAGCGGGACCGAAGAGACCCAGTACTTC.

The chain uses TRBV7-3 and TRBJ1-2; 8 nucleotides match TRBD1. Germline trimming cut 8 bases from V and 5 bases from J; bases unmatched to any gene: 10. The germline V gene has CDR1 SGHTA and CDR2 FQGTGA. This CDR3 region has 14 residues. This CDR3 is CASGPGQESYGYTF. The CDR3 region has the DNA TGTGCCAGCGGACCGGGACAGGAGAGTTATGGCTACACCTTC.

The J gene is TRBJ2-5, the V gene TRBV15; D call uncertain. The better agreement between TRBJ2-1 and the DNA end casts doubt on the J call. The CDR3 spans 12 residues. CDR1 LNHNV and CDR2 YYDKDF come from the germline V gene (reference sequence). CDR3 bases: TGTGCCACCAGCGTTAGTCAGCGTTCCCAGTTCTTC. Translated, it gives CATSVSQRSQFF.

The chain uses TRBV20-1 and TRBJ2-1; tentatively, D is TRBD2 (5 bases). The CDR3 runs 14 residues. Trimming removed 3 bases from V and 4 bases from J, with 13 bases in between. Germline assignment: CDR1 DFQATT and CDR2 SNEGSKA (reference sequence). CDR3 coding DNA: TGCAGTGCTAGCCTGGGAGATAAATACAATGAGCAGTTCTTC. This sequence encodes CSASLGDKYNEQFF.

V and J are TRBV18 and TRBJ1-1, with 8 nucleotides matching TRBD1. The CDR3 contains 13 residues. Germline-derived CDR1 and CDR2 are KGHSH and LQKENI. Trimming took 5 bases from V and 9 from J; bases not matched to a gene: 8. CDR3 nucleotides: TGTGCCAGCTCAGGACAGGGCAGTTTCCAAGCTTTCTTT. Translating gives CASSGQGSFQAFF. The full variable domain, rest sourced from reference TRBV18 and TRBJ1-1, is NAGVMQNPRHLVRRRGQEARLRCSPMKGHSHVYWYRQLPEEGLKFMVYLQKENIIDESGMPKERFSAEFPKEGPSILRIQQVVRGDSAAYFCASSGQGSFQAFFGQGTRLTVV.

The DNA of the CDR3 is TGTGCCAGCAGGGTGGGCAGGGACGCGATTGAAGCTTTCTTT. Residues: CASRVGRDAIEAFF. The chain joins TRBV7-2 to TRBJ1-1; a possible D gene is TRBD1 (5 bases). The CDR3 is 14 residues long. Trimming left V 6 bases short and J 7 bases short, with 18 bases between. Germline V CDR1 and CDR2: SGHTA, FQGNSA.

V gene TRBV20-1 combines with J gene TRBJ1-1; D unclear. Germline CDR1 is DFQATT and CDR2 is SNEGSKA (reference sequence). The CDR3 is 14 amino acids. The ends were cut back, 3 bases at V and 1 base at J, with 12 bases in the middle. In DNA form, the CDR3 reads TGCAGTGCTAGGCACCTAGGAGGGAACACTGAAGCTTTCTTT. As protein: CSARHLGGNTEAFF.

The genes are TRBV5-1 and TRBJ2-5; TRBD1 aligns across 7 bases. V lost 5 bases, J lost 2 bases, and 9 bases stayed unmatched. Germline V CDR1 and CDR2: SGHRS, YFSETQ. The CDR3 is 15 residues long. DNA of the CDR3: TGCGCCAGCAGTCGACAACAGGGGATTCAAGAGACCCAGTACTTC. It specifies CASSRQQGIQETQYF.

This clonotype was counted once. This chain joins TRBV20-1 and TRBJ2-1, with 11 nucleotides matching TRBD2. There are 11 residues in the CDR3. Germline V gives CDR1 DFQATT, CDR2 SNEGSKA (reference sequence). CDR3 nucleotides: TGCAATGGACTAGCGGGCAATGAGCAGTTCTTC. Its translation: CNGLAGNEQFF.